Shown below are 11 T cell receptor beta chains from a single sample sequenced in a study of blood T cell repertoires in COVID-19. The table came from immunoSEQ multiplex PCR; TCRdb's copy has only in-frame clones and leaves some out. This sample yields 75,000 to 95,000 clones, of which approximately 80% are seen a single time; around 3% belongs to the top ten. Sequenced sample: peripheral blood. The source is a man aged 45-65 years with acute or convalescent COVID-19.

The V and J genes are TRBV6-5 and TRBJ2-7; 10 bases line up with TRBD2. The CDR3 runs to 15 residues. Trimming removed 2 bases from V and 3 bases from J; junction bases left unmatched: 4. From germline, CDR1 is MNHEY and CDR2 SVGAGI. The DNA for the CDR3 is TGTGCCAGCAGTTACAGTCTAGCGGGAGACTACGAGCAGTACTTC. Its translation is CASSYSLAGDYEQYF.

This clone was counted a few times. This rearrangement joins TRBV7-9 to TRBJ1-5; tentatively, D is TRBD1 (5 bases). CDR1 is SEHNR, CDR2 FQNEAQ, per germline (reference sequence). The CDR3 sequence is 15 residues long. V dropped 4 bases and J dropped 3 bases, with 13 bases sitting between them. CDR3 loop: CASSYSGGANQPQHF. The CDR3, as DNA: TGTGCCAGCAGCTACTCCGGAGGGGCCAATCAGCCCCAGCATTTT.

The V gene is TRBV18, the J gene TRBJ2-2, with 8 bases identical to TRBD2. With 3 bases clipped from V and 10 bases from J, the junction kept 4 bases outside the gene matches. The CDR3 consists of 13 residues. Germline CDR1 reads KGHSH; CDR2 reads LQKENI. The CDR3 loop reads CASSPSGEMELFF. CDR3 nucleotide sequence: TGTGCCAGCTCACCTAGCGGGGAAATGGAGCTGTTTTTT.

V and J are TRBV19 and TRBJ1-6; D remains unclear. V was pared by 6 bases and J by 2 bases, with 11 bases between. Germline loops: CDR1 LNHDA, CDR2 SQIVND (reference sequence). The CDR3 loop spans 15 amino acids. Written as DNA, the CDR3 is TGTGCCAGTAGCGAGGGAGGCACCTATAATTCACCCCTCCACTTT. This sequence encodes CASSEGGTYNSPLHF.

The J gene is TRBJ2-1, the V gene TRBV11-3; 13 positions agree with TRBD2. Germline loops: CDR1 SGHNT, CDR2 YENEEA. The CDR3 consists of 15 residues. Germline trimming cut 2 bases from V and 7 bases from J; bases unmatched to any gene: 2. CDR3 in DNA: TGTGCCAGCAGCTTAAGACTAGCGGGGGGAAATGAGCAGTTCTTC. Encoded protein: CASSLRLAGGNEQFF.

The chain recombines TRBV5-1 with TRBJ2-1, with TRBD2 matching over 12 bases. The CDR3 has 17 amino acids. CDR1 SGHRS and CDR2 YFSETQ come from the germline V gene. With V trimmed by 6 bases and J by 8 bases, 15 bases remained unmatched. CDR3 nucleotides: TGCGCCAGCAAAGGGCTAGCGGGGGGGCCGCGTGGTGATGAGCAGTTCTTC. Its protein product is CASKGLAGGPRGDEQFF.

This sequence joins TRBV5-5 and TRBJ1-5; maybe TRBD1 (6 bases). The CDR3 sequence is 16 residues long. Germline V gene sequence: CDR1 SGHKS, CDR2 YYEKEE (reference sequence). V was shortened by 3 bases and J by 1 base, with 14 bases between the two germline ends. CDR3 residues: CASSSLTGLSNQPQHF. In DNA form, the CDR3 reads TGTGCCAGCAGCTCCCTAACAGGGTTGAGCAATCAGCCCCAGCATTTT.

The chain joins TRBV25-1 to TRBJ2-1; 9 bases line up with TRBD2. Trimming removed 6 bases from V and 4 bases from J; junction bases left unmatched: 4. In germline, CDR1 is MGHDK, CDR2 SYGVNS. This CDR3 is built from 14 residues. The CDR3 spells CASRRGGEYNEQFF. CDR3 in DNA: TGTGCCAGCAGACGCGGGGGGGAGTACAATGAGCAGTTCTTC.

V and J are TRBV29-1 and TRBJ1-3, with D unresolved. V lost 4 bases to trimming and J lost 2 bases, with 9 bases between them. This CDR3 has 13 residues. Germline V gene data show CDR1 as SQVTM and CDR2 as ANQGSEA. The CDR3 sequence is CSVVALTGNTIYF. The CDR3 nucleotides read TGCAGCGTTGTGGCTCTTACTGGAAACACCATATATTTT.

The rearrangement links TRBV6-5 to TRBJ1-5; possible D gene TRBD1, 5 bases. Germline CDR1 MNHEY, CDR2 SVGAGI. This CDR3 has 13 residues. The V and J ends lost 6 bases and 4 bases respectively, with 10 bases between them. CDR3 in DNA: TGTGCCAGCAGAGCCGGGGGAAATCAGCCCCAGCATTTT. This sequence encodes CASRAGGNQPQHF.

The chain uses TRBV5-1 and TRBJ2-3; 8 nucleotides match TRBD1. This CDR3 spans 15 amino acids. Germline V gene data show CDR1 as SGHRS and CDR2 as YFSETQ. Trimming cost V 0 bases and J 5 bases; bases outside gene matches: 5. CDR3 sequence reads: CASSLGQGAGDTQYF. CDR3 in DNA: TGCGCCAGCAGCTTGGGTCAGGGGGCGGGAGATACGCAGTATTTT. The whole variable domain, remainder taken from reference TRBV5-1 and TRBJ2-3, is KAGVTQTPRYLIKTRGQQVTLSCSPISGHRSVSWYQQTPGQGLQFLFEYFSETQRNKGNFPGRFSGRQFSNSRSEMNVSTLELGDSALYLCASSLGQGAGDTQYFGPGTRLTVL.